These T cell receptor beta chains were read from a single sample in a study of T cell repertoires in cytomegalovirus infection. MiXCR was run by TCRdb on the reads, yielding one entry per CDR3 protein. The sample has more than 45,000 distinct CDR3 sequences; about 18% are singletons. Antigens of these TCRs are unknown. The sample in question was CD8+ T cells from cultured PBMCs, obtained from culture after CMV antigen stimulation. Receptors originate from a human donor in good health (CMV status not recorded). Some clones in this sample may be carry-over from other donors' samples. The CDR3 runs from the conserved cysteine through the conserved F or W. D genes are given only for firm matches. Some rows have no size entry. The others give once, few or many, or a class for an expanded clone.

>.|few|TRBV7-2|TRBJ2-7
TGTGCCAGCAGCTCCTGGGCCCTATTCTCCTACGAGCAGTACTTC
CASSSWALFSYEQYF
>TRBD1|many|TRBV7-6|TRBJ2-1
TGTGCCAGCAGCTTAGGTCCCGGGACAGGGTGGGGGTCCTACAATGAGCAGTTCTTC
CASSLGPGTGWGSYNEQFF
>TRBD2|few|TRBV11-2|TRBJ2-5
TGTGCCAGCAGCTTTCCCCCTAGCGGACAAGAGACCCAGTACTTC
CASSFPPSGQETQYF
>.|.|TRBV7-2|TRBJ2-3
TGTGCCAGCACCCTTAGAGGGGGGCCCGGAGATACGCAGTATTTT
CASTLRGGPGDTQYF
>TRBD2|.|TRBV7-9|TRBJ2-1
TGTGCCAGCGGATTGACCGGGACTAGCGCCTACAATGAGCAGTTCTTC
CASGLTGTSAYNEQFF
>.|few|TRBV6-5|TRBJ2-6
TGTGCCAGCACCCTCGGCTCTGGGGCCAACGTCCTGACTTTC
CASTLGSGANVLTF
>TRBD1|many|TRBV6-5|TRBJ1-6
TGTGCCAGCAGCCCGGGACAGGTGATCTATAATTCACCCCTCCACTTT
CASSPGQVIYNSPLHF
>.|many|TRBV6-4|TRBJ2-5
TGTGCCACCAATGGGGTCAACCAAGAGACCCAGTACTTC
CATNGVNQETQYF
>.|.|TRBV7-6|TRBJ2-7
TGTGCCAGCAGCGCGCGGGACGGAGCCTACGAGCAGTACTTC
CASSARDGAYEQYF
>.|.|TRBV6-2/TRBV6-3|TRBJ1-1
TGTGCCAGCAGCCTGGGCGGGGGCGCTGAAGCTTTCTTT
CASSLGGGAEAFF
>.|few|TRBV7-6|TRBJ2-5
TGTGCCAGCAGCACCAGACTAAGGGAGACCCAGTACTTC
CASSTRLRETQYF
>.|many|TRBV12-3/TRBV12-4|TRBJ2-3
TGTGCCAGCAGTTTAGGAGTAGATACGCAGTATTTT
CASSLGVDTQYF
>.|few|TRBV11-2|TRBJ1-1
TGTGCCAGCAGCTTAGGTCCGGGGACTGAAGCTTTCTTT
CASSLGPGTEAFF
>TRBD1|few|TRBV27|TRBJ1-2
TGTGCCAGCAGTTTAGGACAGGACTATGGCTACACCTTC
CASSLGQDYGYTF
>TRBD2|.|TRBV6-5|TRBJ2-1
TGTGCCAGCAGTTACGCCCAAGCGGGGCCCAGCTCCTACAATGAGCAGTTCTTC
CASSYAQAGPSSYNEQFF
>TRBD1|few|TRBV6-6|TRBJ1-2
TGTGCCAGCAGTTACTCACGGACAGGGCCTTCTAACTATGGCTACACCTTC
CASSYSRTGPSNYGYTF
>TRBD2|.|TRBV4-2|TRBJ2-1
TGTGCCAGCAGCTTTAGACTAGCGGGTGAGAGCTCCTACAATGAGCAGTTCTTC
CASSFRLAGESSYNEQFF
>.|few|TRBV10-2|TRBJ2-7
TGCGCCAGCAGTGAGTTGCGACTCTACGAGCAGTACTTC
CASSELRLYEQYF
>TRBD1|.|TRBV11-2|TRBJ2-1
TGTGCCAGCAGCGTCCCAACAGGGGAATATGAGCAGTTCTTC
CASSVPTGEYEQFF
>TRBD1|.|TRBV7-9|TRBJ1-1
TGTGCCAGCAGCGGGGACAGATCGAACACTGAAGCTTTCTTT
CASSGDRSNTEAFF
>TRBD2|.|TRBV27|TRBJ2-7
TGTGCCAGCAGTTTATCTTTGGGGGGGAGCTCCTACGAGCAGTACTTC
CASSLSLGGSSYEQYF
>.|.|TRBV6-1|TRBJ2-3
TGTGCCAGCAGGGCCCGCGAAGGGGGCACAGATACGCAGTATTTT
CASRAREGGTDTQYF
>TRBD2|.|TRBV5-5|TRBJ2-1
TGTGCCAGCAGCTTGGGCGGGAGGGACCAGTTCTTC
CASSLGGRDQFF
>TRBD2|.|TRBV6-6|TRBJ2-1
TGTGCCAGCAGTTACTCGAACAGCGGGGGAATATTTAGGAATGAGCAGTTCTTC
CASSYSNSGGIFRNEQFF
>.|many|TRBV7-9|TRBJ2-5
TGTGCCAGCAGCCTGACCGGGAGCCAAGAGACCCAGTACTTC
CASSLTGSQETQYF